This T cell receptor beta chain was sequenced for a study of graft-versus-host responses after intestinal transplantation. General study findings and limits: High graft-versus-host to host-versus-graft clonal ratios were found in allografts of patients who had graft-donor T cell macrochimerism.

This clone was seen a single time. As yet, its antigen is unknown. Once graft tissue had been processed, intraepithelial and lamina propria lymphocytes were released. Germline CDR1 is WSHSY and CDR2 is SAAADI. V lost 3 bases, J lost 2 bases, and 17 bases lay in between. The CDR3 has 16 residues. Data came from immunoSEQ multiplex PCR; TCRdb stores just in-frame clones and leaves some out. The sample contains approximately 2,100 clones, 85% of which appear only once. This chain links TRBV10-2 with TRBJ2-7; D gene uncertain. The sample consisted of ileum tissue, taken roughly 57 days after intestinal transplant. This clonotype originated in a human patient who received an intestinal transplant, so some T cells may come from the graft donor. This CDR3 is CASSELIGKGTYEQYF. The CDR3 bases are TGCGCCAGCAGTGAACTGATTGGGAAGGGAACCTACGAGCAGTACTTC.